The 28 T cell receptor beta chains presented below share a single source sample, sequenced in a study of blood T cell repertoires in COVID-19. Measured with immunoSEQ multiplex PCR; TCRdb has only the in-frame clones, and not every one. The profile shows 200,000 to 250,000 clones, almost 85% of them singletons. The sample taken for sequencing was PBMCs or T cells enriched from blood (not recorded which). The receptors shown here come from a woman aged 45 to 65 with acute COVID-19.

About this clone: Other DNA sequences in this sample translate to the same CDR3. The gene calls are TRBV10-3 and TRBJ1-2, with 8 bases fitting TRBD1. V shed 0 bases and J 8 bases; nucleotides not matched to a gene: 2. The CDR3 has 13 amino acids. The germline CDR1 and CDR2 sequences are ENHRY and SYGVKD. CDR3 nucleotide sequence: TGTGCCATCAGTGAGTCCCAGGGGGCGGGCTACACCTTC. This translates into CAISESQGAGYTF.

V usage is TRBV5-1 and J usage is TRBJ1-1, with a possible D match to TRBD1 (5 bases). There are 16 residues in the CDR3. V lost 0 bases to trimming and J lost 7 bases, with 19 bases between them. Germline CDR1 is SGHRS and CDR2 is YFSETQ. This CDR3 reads CASSLADLGQGDEAFF. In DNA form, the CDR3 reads TGCGCCAGCAGCTTGGCCGATTTAGGGCAGGGTGATGAAGCTTTCTTT.

CDR3 nucleotide sequence: TGTGCCAGCTCACGCAACGGGGACTCAAGCACCGGGGAGCTGTTTTTT. It is translated as CASSRNGDSSTGELFF. The chain is built from TRBV18 and TRBJ2-2, with TRBD2 as a possible D gene (6 bases). The CDR3 is made up of 16 amino acids. V dropped 4 bases and J dropped 4 bases, with 16 bases sitting between them. Germline CDR1 KGHSH, CDR2 LQKENI.

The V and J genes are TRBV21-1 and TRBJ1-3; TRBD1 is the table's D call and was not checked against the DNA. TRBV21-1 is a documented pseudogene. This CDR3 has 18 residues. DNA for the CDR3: TGTGCCAGCAGCAAAGGACAGGCCAGGCCCCTCTCTGGAAACACCATATATTTT. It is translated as CASSKGQARPLSGNTIYF.

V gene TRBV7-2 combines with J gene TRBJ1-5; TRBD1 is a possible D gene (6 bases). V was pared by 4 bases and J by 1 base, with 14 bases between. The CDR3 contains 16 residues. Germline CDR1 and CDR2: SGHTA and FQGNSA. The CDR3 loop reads CASSSWGGGSNQPQHF. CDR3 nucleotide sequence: TGTGCCAGCAGCTCCTGGGGGGGCGGGAGCAATCAGCCCCAGCATTTT.

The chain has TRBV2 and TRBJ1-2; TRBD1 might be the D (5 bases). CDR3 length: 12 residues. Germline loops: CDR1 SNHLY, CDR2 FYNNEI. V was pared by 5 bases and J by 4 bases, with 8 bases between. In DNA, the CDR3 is TGTGCCAGCAGTAGACAGAGCTATGGCTACACCTTC. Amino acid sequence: CASSRQSYGYTF.

The chain's CDR3 is CASSIRPGTGPYGYTF. The CDR3 DNA follows: TGTGCCAGCAGCATCCGACCCGGGACAGGCCCTTATGGCTACACCTTC. The chain has TRBV11-2 and TRBJ1-2, with 8 nucleotides matching TRBD1. CDR3 length: 16 residues. Germline CDR1 and CDR2: SGHAT and FQNNGV. The V and J ends lost 5 bases and 5 bases, in that order; junction bases with no gene match: 13.

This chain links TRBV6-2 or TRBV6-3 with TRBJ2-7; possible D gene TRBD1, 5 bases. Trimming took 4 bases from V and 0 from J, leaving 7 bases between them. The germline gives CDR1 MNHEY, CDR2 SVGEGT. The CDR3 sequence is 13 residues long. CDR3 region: CASSLTASYEQYF. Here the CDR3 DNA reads TGTGCCAGCAGTTTGACAGCCTCCTACGAGCAGTACTTC.

This CDR3 is CASSLAAGELFF. The CDR3 coding sequence is TGTGCCAGCAGCCTGGCCGCCGGGGAGCTGTTTTTT. The chain employs TRBV11-2 and TRBJ2-2; D remains ambiguous. CDR1 is SGHAT, CDR2 FQNNGV, per germline. With 5 bases removed from V and 6 bases from J, the gap between germline ends came to 7 bases. CDR3 length equals 12 residues.

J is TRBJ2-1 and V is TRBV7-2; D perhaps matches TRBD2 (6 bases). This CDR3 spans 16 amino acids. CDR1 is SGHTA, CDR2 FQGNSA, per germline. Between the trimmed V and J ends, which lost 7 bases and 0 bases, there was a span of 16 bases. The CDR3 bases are TGTGCCAGCACCCGAAGCCGGGGGAGCTCCTACAATGAGCAGTTCTTC. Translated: CASTRSRGSSYNEQFF.

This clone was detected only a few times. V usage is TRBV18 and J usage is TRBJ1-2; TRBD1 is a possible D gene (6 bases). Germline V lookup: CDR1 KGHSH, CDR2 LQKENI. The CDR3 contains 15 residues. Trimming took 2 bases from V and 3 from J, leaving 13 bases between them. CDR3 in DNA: TGTGCCAGCTCACCAGGGGGGGCGCAATACTATGGCTACACCTTC. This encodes CASSPGGAQYYGYTF. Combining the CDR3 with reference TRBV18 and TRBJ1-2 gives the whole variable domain NAGVMQNPRHLVRRRGQEARLRCSPMKGHSHVYWYRQLPEEGLKFMVYLQKENIIDESGMPKERFSAEFPKEGPSILRIQQVVRGDSAAYFCASSPGGAQYYGYTFGSGTRLTVV.

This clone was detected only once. The CDR3 coding sequence is TGTGCCAGCAGCCCTGGACAGGGGAGAAATGAGCAGTTCTTC. Protein product: CASSPGQGRNEQFF. The chain couples TRBV9 to TRBJ2-1; 9 bases match TRBD1. The V gene's germline CDR1 is SGDLS and CDR2 YYNGEE. After removal of 4 bases from V and 7 bases from J, the junction contained 6 bases not matched to a gene. This CDR3 has 14 residues.

CDR3 sequence (DNA): TGTGCCAGCAGCTTAAGTGGGTCCGGGGGGCTAAGGGCCCTCCACTTT. Encoded protein: CASSLSGSGGLRALHF. The V gene is TRBV7-2, the J gene TRBJ1-6, with D perhaps TRBD1 (6 bases). V lost 2 bases and J 14 bases, leaving 22 bases between the germline ends. Germline CDR1 SGHTA, CDR2 FQGNSA. The CDR3 contains 16 residues.

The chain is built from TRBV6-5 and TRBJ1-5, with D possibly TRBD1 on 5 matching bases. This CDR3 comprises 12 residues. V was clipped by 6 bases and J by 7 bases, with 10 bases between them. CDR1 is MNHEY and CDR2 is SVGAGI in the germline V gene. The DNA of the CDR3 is TGTGCCAGCAGAGGGGCCAACCAGCCCCAGCATTTT. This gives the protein CASRGANQPQHF.

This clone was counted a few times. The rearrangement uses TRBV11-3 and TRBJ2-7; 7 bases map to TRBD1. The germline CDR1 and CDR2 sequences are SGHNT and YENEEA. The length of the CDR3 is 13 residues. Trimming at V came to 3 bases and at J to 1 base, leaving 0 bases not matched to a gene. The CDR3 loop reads CASSLGQSYEQYF. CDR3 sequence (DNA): TGTGCCAGCAGCTTGGGACAGTCCTACGAGCAGTACTTC.

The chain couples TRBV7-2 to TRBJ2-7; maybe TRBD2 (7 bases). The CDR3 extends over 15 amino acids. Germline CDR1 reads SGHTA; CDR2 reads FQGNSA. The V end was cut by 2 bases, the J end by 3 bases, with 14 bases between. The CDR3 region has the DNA TGTGCCAGCAGCTTAAGGGGGGGGCTCGACTACGAGCAGTACTTC. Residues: CASSLRGGLDYEQYF.

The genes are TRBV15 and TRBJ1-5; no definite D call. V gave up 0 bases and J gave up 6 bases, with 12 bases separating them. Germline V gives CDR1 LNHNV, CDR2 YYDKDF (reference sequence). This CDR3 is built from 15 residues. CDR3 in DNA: TGTGCCACCAGCAGAGATCCCGGGGTGCCTCAGCCCCAGCATTTT. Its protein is CATSRDPGVPQPQHF. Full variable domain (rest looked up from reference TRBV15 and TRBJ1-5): DAMVIQNPRYQVTQFGKPVTLSCSQTLNHNVMYWYQQKSSQAPKLLFHYYDKDFNNEADTPDNFQSRRPNTSFCFLDIRSPGLGDTAMYLCATSRDPGVPQPQHFGDGTRLSIL.

The CDR3 spells CASSLFSGTYEQYF. DNA for the CDR3: TGTGCCAGCAGCTTATTCTCGGGGACCTACGAGCAGTACTTC. The rearrangement uses TRBV7-2 and TRBJ2-7; weak D call: TRBD2 (5 bases). The V and J ends lost 2 bases and 2 bases respectively, with 10 bases between them. Germline V gene data show CDR1 as SGHTA and CDR2 as FQGNSA. This CDR3 comprises 14 residues.

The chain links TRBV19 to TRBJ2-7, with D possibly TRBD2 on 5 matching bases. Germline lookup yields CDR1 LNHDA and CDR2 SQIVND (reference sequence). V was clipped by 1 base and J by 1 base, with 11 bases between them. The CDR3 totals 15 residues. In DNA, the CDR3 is TGTGCCAGTAGTATAGGGGTTAGCGCTTCCTACGAGCAGTACTTC. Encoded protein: CASSIGVSASYEQYF.

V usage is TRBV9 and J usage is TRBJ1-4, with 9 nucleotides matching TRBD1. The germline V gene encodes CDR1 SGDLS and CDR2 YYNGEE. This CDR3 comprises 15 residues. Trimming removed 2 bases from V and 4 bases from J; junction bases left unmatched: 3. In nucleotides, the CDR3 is TGTGCCAGCAGCGTCGGGACAGGGTTTAATGAAAAACTGTTTTTT. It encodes CASSVGTGFNEKLFF.

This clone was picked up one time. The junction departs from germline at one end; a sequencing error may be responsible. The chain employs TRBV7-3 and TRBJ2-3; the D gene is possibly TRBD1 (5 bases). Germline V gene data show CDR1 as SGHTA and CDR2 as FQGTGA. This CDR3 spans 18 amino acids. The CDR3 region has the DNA TGTGCCAGCAGTTTAATGGGTGCAGGGTTGGGGAGCACAGATACGCAGTATTTT. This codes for CASSLMGAGLGSTDTQYF.

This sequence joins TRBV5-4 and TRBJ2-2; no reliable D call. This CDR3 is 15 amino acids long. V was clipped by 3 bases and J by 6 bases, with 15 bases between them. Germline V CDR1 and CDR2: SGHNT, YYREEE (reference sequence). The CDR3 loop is CASSSKTSYPGELFF. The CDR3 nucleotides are TGTGCCAGCAGCTCCAAGACATCATACCCCGGGGAGCTGTTTTTT.

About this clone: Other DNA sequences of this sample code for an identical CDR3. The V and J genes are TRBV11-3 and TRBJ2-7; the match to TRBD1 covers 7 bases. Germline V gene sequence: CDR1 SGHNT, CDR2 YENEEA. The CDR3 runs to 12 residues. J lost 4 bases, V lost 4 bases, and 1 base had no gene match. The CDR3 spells CASSSQGYEQYF. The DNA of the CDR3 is TGTGCCAGCAGCTCACAGGGGTACGAGCAGTACTTC.

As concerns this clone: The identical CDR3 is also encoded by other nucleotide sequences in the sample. CDR3 loop: CASSLDRGYGYTF. CDR3 DNA sequence: TGTGCCAGCAGCTTAGACAGGGGCTATGGCTACACCTTC. This sequence joins TRBV7-2 and TRBJ1-2, with TRBD1 matching 7 bases. The CDR3 spans 13 residues. The trim removed 1 base at V and 4 bases at J, leaving 0 bases unmatched. Germline V gene lookup returns CDR1 SGHTA and CDR2 FQGNSA.

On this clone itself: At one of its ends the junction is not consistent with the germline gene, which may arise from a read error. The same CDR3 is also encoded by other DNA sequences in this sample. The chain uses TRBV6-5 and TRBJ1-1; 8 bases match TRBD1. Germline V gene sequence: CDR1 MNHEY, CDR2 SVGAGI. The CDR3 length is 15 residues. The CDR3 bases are TGTGCCAGCAGTTCGACAGGGGCTACATACACTGAGGCTTTCTTT. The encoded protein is CASSSTGATYTEAFF.

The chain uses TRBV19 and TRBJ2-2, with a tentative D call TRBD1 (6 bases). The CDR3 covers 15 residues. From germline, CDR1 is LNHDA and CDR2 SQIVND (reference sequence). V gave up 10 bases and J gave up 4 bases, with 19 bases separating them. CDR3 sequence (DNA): TGTGCCACCCGGAGACAGGACAGCACCACCGGGGAGCTGTTTTTT. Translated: CATRRQDSTTGELFF.

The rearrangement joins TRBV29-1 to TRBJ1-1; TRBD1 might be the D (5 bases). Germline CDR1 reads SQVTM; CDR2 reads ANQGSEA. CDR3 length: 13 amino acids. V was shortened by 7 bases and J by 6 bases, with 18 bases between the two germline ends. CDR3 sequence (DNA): TGCAGCGCAGACCGGACACCCATGGCTGAAGCTTTCTTT. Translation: CSADRTPMAEAFF.

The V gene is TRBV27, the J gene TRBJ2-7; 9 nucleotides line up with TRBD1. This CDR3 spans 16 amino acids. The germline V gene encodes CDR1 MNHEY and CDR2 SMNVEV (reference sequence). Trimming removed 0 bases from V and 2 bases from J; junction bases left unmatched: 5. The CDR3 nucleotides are TGTGCCAGCAGTTTATCAGTAGGGACAGGGCCCTACGAGCAGTACTTC. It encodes CASSLSVGTGPYEQYF.